This T cell receptor (beta chain) was identified during a study of T cells after yellow fever vaccination. For the study at large: It was SMART-Seq v4 Ultra Low Input that prepared the fractions with low cell numbers. Whole-study findings and limits: It was a weaker secondary response, yet one that peaked faster, at day 5 versus 15. Subsequent to the booster, the majority of primary-vaccination clones reappeared (less than 97% CD4, around 90% CD8).

This clonotype was seen repeatedly, ten times or more. V gave up 4 bases and J gave up 7 bases, with 13 bases separating them. Germline CDR1 reads SEHNR; CDR2 reads FQNEAQ (reference sequence). The CDR3 extends over 13 amino acids. A process of 5'RACE template switching, which added a universal primer site and UMIs, was used to make TCR cDNA. Each CDR3 protein is one row after TCRdb ran MiXCR on the 5' RACE reads. Among roughly 45,000 distinct CDR3 sequences listed, roughly 7% were seen once. The material sequenced was CD8+ T cells not binding an NS4B(214-222) dextramer, sorted from PBMCs, taken 45 days after the yellow fever booster vaccination. This TCR derives from a man younger than 40 who received the YFV17D yellow fever vaccine. The rearrangement joins TRBV7-9 to TRBJ1-1; D not certain. The CDR3 region is CASSSGRALEAFF. The DNA of the CDR3 is TGTGCCAGCAGCTCTGGACGCGCCCTTGAAGCTTTCTTT.